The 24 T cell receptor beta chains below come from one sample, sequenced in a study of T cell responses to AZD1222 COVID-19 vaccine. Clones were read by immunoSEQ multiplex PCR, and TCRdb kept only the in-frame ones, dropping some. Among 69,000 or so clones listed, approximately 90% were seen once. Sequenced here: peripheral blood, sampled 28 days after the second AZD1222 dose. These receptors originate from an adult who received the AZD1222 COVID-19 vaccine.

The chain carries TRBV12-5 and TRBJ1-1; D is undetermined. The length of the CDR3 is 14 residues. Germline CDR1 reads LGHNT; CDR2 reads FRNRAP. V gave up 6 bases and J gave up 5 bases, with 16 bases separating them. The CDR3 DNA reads TGTGCTAGTGGCCGTAACGTTGGAGGAACTGAAGCTTTCTTT. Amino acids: CASGRNVGGTEAFF. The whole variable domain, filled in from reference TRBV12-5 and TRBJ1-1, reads DARVTQTPRHKVTEMGQEVTMRCQPILGHNTVFWYRQTMMQGLELLAYFRNRAPLDDSGMPKDRFSAEMPDATLATLKIQPSEPRDSAVYFCASGRNVGGTEAFFGQGTRLTVV.

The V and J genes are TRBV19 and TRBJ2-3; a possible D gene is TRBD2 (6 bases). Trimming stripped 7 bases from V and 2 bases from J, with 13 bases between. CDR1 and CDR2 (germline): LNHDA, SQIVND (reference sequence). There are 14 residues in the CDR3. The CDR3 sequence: CASTSGGATDTQYF. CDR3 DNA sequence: TGTGCCAGTACCAGCGGAGGGGCCACAGATACGCAGTATTTT.

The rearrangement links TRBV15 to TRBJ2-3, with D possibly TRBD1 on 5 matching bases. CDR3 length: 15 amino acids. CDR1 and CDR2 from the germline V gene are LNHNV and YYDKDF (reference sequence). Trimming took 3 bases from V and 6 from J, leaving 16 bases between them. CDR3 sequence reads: CATSRSLGAVDTQYF. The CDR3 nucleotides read TGTGCCACCAGCAGGTCCCTAGGGGCAGTGGATACGCAGTATTTT.

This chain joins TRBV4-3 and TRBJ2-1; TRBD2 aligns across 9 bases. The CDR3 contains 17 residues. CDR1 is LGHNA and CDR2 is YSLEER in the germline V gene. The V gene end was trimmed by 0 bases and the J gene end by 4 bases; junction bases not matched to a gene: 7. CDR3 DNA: TGCGCCAGCAGCCAAGATCATTCGACTAGCGGTTACAATGAGCAGTTCTTC. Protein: CASSQDHSTSGYNEQFF.

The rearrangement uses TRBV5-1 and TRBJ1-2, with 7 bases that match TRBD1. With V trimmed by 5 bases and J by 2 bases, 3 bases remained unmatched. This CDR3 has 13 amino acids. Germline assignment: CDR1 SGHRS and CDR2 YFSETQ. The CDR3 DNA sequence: TGCGCCAGCAGTCCGGGACAGAACTATGGCTACACCTTC. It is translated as CASSPGQNYGYTF.

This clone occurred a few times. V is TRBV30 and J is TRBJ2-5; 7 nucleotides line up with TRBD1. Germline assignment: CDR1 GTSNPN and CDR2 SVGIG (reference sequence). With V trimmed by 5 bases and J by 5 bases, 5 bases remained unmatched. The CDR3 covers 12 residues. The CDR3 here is CAWDRDQETQYF. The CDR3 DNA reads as TGTGCCTGGGACAGGGATCAGGAGACCCAGTACTTC.

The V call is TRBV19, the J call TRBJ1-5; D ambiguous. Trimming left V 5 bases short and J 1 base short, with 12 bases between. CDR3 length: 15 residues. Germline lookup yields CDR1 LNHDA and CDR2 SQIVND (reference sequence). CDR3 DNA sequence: TGTGCCAGTAGTTTCGAGGAGAGGAGCAATCAGCCCCAGCATTTT. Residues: CASSFEERSNQPQHF.

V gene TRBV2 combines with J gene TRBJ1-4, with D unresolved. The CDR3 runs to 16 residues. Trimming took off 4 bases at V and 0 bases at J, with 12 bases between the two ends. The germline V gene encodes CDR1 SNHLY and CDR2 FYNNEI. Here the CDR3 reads CASSARNRATNEKLFF. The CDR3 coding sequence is TGTGCCAGCAGTGCGAGGAACCGGGCAACTAATGAAAAACTGTTTTTT. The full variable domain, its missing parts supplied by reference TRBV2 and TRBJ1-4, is EPEVTQTPSHQVTQMGQEVILRCVPISNHLYFYWYRQILGQKVEFLVSFYNNEISEKSEIFDDQFSVERPDGSNFTLKIRSTKLEDSAMYFCASSARNRATNEKLFFGSGTQLSVL.

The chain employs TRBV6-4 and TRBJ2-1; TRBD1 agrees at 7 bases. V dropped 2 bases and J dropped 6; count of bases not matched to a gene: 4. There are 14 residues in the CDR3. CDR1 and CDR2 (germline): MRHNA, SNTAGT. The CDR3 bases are TGTGCCAGCAGTGACCCCGACAGGGCCAATGAGCAGTTCTTC. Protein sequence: CASSDPDRANEQFF.

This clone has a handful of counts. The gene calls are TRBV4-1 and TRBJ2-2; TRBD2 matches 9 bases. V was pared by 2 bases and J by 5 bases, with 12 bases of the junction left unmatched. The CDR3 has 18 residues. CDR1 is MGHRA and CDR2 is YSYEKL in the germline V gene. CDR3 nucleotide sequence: TGCGCCAGCAGCCAACGGTCGGGTAGCGGGAGTCGAACCGGGGAGCTGTTTTTT. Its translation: CASSQRSGSGSRTGELFF.

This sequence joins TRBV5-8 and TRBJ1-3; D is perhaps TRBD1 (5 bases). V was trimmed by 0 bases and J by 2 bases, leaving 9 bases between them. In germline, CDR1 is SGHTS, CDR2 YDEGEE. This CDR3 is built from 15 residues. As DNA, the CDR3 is TGTGCCAGCAGCTTGGGGACAACGACTGGAAACACCATATATTTT. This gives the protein CASSLGTTTGNTIYF.

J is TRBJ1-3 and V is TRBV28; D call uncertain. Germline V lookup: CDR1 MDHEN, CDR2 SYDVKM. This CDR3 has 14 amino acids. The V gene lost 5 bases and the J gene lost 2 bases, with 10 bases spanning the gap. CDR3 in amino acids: CASSPPDTGNTIYF. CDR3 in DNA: TGTGCCAGCAGTCCCCCCGACACTGGAAACACCATATATTTT.

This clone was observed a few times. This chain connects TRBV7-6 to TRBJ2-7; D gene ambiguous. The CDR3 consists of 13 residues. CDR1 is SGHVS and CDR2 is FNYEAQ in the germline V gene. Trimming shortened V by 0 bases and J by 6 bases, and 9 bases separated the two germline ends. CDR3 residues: CASSLAGRTEQYF. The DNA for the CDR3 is TGTGCCAGCAGCTTAGCAGGACGGACCGAGCAGTACTTC.

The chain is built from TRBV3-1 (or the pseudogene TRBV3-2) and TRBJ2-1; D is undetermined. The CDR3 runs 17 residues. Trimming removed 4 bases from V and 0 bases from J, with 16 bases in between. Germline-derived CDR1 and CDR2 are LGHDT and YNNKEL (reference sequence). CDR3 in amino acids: CASSPRANTLSYNEQFF. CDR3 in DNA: TGTGCCAGCAGCCCCCGTGCCAATACCCTCTCCTACAATGAGCAGTTCTTC.

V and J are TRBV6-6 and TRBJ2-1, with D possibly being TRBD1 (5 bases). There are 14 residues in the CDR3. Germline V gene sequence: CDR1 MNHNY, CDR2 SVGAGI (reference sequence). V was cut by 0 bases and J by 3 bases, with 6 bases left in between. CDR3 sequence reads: CASSYSQGYNEQFF. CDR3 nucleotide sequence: TGTGCCAGCAGTTACTCGCAGGGCTACAATGAGCAGTTCTTC.

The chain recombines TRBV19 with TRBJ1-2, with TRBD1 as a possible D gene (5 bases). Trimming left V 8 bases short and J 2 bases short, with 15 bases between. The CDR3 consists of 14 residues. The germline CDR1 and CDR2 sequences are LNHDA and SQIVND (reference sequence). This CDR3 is CASWTPTRNYGYTF. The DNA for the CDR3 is TGTGCCAGTTGGACACCGACCCGAAACTATGGCTACACCTTC.

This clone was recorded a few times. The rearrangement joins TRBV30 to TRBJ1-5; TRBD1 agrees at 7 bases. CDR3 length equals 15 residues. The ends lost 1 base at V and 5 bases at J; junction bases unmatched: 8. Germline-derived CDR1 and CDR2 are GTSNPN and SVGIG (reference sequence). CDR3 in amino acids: CAWSAPGRGDQPQHF. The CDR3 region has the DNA TGTGCCTGGAGTGCCCCTGGCAGGGGGGATCAGCCCCAGCATTTT. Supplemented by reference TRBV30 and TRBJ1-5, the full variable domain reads SQTIHQWPATLVQPVGSPLSLECTVEGTSNPNLYWYRQAAGRGLQLLFYSVGIGQISSEVPQNLSASRPQDRQFILSSKKLLLSDSGFYLCAWSAPGRGDQPQHFGDGTRLSIL.

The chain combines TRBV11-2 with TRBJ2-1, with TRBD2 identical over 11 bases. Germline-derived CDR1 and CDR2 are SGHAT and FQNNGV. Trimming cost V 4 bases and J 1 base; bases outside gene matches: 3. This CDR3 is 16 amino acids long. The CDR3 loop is CASSSRLAGSYNEQFF. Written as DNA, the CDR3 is TGTGCCAGCAGCTCCCGACTAGCGGGGTCCTACAATGAGCAGTTCTTC.

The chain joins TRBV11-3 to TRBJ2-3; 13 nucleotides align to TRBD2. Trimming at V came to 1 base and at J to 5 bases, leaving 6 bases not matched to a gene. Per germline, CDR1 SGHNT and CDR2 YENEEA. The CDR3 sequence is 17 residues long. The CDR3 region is CASSLGGTSGVRDTQYF. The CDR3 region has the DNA TGTGCCAGCAGCTTAGGAGGGACTAGCGGGGTGCGAGATACGCAGTATTTT.

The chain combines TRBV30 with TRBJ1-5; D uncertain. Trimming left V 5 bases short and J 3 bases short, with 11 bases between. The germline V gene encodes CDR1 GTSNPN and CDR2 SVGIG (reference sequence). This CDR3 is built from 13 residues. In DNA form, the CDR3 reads TGTGCCTGGTCGTGGGCGGTCAATCAGCCCCAGCATTTT. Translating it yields CAWSWAVNQPQHF. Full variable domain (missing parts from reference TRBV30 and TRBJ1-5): SQTIHQWPATLVQPVGSPLSLECTVEGTSNPNLYWYRQAAGRGLQLLFYSVGIGQISSEVPQNLSASRPQDRQFILSSKKLLLSDSGFYLCAWSWAVNQPQHFGDGTRLSIL.

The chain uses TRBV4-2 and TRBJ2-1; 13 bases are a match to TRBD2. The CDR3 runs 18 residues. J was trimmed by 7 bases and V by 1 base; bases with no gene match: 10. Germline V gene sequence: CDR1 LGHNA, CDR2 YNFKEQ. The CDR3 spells CASSQGALAGGPNNEQFF. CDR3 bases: TGTGCCAGCAGCCAAGGGGCACTAGCGGGAGGGCCTAATAATGAGCAGTTCTTC.

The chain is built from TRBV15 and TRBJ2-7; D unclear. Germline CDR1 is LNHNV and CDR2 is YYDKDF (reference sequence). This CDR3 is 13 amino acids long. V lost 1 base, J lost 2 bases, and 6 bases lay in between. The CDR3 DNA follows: TGTGCCACCAGCAGAGTGGACGCCTACGAGCAGTACTTC. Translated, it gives CATSRVDAYEQYF.

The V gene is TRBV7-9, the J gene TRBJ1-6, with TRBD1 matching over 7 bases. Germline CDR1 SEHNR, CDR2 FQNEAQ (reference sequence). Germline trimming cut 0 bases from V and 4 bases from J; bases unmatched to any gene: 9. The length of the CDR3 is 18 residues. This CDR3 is CASSLAGGTAIYNSPLHF. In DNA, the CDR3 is TGTGCCAGCAGCTTAGCGGGCGGGACAGCCATATATAATTCACCCCTCCACTTT. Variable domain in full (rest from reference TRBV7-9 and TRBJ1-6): DTGVSQNPRHKITKRGQNVTFRCDPISEHNRLYWYRQTLGQGPEFLTYFQNEAQLEKSRLLSDRFSAERPKGSFSTLEIQRTEQGDSAMYLCASSLAGGTAIYNSPLHFGNGTRLTVT.

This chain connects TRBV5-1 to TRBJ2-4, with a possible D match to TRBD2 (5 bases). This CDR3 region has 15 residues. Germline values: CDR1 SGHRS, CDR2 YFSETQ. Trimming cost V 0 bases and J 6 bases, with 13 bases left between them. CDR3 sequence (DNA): TGCGCCAGCAGCTTGGAAGCGACTGCGGGAAACATTCAGTACTTC. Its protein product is CASSLEATAGNIQYF.